Listed here are 22 T cell receptor beta chains from one sample, sequenced in a study of control samples from healthy donors and cancer patients. TCRdb's copy holds only in-frame clones and misses some; the assay was immunoSEQ multiplex PCR. The sample yields around 110,000 clones, approximately 92% seen once. Sequenced material: PBMCs. The source of these receptors is a woman aged 50 to 65 with colorectal cancer.

The DNA for the CDR3 is TGCGCCAGCAGCTTGGGCGTGGGAACCTCCTACGAGCAGTACTTC. This translates into CASSLGVGTSYEQYF. The chain joins TRBV5-1 to TRBJ2-7, with no clear D. Germline CDR1 SGHRS, CDR2 YFSETQ. The CDR3 loop spans 15 amino acids. V shed 0 bases and J shed 0 bases, with 10 bases lying between them.

This rearrangement joins TRBV7-9 to TRBJ2-7, with 7 bases fitting TRBD1. CDR3 size: 14 residues. The germline gives CDR1 SEHNR, CDR2 FQNEAQ (reference sequence). With V trimmed by 5 bases and J by 3 bases, 7 bases remained unmatched. This CDR3 reads CASSGAGTDYEQYF. The CDR3 bases are TGTGCCAGCAGCGGGGCCGGGACAGACTACGAGCAGTACTTC.

In this sample, this clone turned up a few times. The rearrangement links TRBV2 to TRBJ1-1; weak D call: TRBD1 (5 bases). Per germline, CDR1 SNHLY and CDR2 FYNNEI. CDR3 length: 16 amino acids. Trimming took off 10 bases at V and 6 bases at J, with 27 bases between the two ends. CDR3: CAIRWLGGEGRPEAFF. CDR3 nucleotide sequence: TGTGCCATCCGGTGGCTCGGGGGTGAGGGCCGACCTGAAGCTTTCTTT.

This chain's CDR3 is CASSSRDRGLSLLLTGELFF. CDR3 sequence (DNA): TGCGCCAGCAGCAGCCGGGACAGGGGGCTAAGCCTCCTCCTCACCGGGGAGCTGTTTTTT. The chain employs TRBV5-1 and TRBJ2-2; TRBD1 aligns across 12 bases. Germline assignment: CDR1 SGHRS and CDR2 YFSETQ. V lost 4 bases to trimming and J lost 4 bases; unmatched junction nucleotides: 17. CDR3 length: 20 amino acids.

The genes are TRBV10-3 and TRBJ2-7, with D possibly being TRBD2 (6 bases). The CDR3 runs to 14 residues. V lost 7 bases to trimming and J lost 0 bases, with 13 bases between them. The germline gives CDR1 ENHRY, CDR2 SYGVKD. Here the CDR3 DNA reads TGTGCCATCAAAACAGTGGGGGGCTCCTACGAGCAGTACTTC. It translates to CAIKTVGGSYEQYF.

With respect to this clone: Other DNA sequences from this sample encode an identical CDR3 as well. CDR3 in DNA: TGTGCCAGCGGAGAACAGGGGAACACTGAAGCTTTCTTT. It yields the protein CASGEQGNTEAFF. V usage is TRBV7-3 and J usage is TRBJ1-1, with TRBD1 as a possible D gene (6 bases). The V and J ends lost 8 bases and 1 base respectively, with 11 bases between them. The CDR3 has 13 amino acids. Germline CDR1 and CDR2: SGHTA and FQGTGA.

The chain uses TRBV7-8 and TRBJ1-6; D is uncertain. Germline V lookup: CDR1 SGHVS, CDR2 FQNEAQ. This CDR3 spans 17 amino acids. The V and J ends lost 4 bases and 7 bases respectively, with 20 bases between them. The CDR3 here is CASSSEIAAGINSPLHF. The DNA for the CDR3 is TGTGCCAGCAGCTCAGAGATCGCGGCAGGAATCAATTCACCCCTCCACTTT.

In DNA form, the CDR3 reads TGTGCCAGCAGCCGGGACAGGGGGCATGAAAAACTGTTTTTT. Protein: CASSRDRGHEKLFF. The J gene is TRBJ1-4, the V gene TRBV5-6; the match to TRBD1 covers 12 bases. Germline CDR1 and CDR2: SGHDT and YYEEEE. The CDR3 is 14 residues long. V lost 4 bases, J lost 6 bases, and 1 base stayed unmatched.

The chain carries TRBV5-8 and TRBJ2-1; perhaps TRBD1 as D (5 bases). The CDR3 has 15 residues. Between the trimmed V and J ends, which lost 0 bases and 8 bases, there was a span of 15 bases. The V gene's germline CDR1 is SGHTS and CDR2 YDEGEE. This chain's CDR3 is CASSLVGQGFDEQFF. Written as DNA, the CDR3 is TGTGCCAGCAGCTTGGTTGGGCAGGGCTTCGATGAGCAGTTCTTC.

This rearrangement joins TRBV7-9 to TRBJ1-3; 8 bases agree with TRBD1. Per germline, CDR1 SEHNR and CDR2 FQNEAQ (reference sequence). The trim removed 1 base at V and 7 bases at J, leaving 0 bases unmatched. The length of the CDR3 is 13 residues. DNA of the CDR3: TGTGCCAGCAGCTTAGGACAGGGGAACACCATATATTTT. Residues: CASSLGQGNTIYF.

V is TRBV2 and J is TRBJ2-5; TRBD2 aligns across 9 bases. V was pared by 3 bases and J by 0 bases, with 8 bases of the junction left unmatched. This CDR3 contains 17 residues. Germline loops: CDR1 SNHLY, CDR2 FYNNEI. The CDR3 DNA reads as TGTGCCAGCAGTGATCAGGCGGGGGGGCGGTACCAAGAGACCCAGTACTTC. This gives the protein CASSDQAGGRYQETQYF.

The chain links TRBV7-9 to TRBJ1-1; D is uncertain. This CDR3 region has 13 residues. Trimming pared 6 bases from V and 6 bases from J, leaving 14 bases between. CDR1 is SEHNR and CDR2 is FQNEAQ in the germline V gene (reference sequence). The CDR3 spells CASSKTRDAEAFF. The CDR3 DNA is TGTGCCAGCAGTAAGACCAGAGATGCTGAAGCTTTCTTT.

This chain joins TRBV30 and TRBJ1-2, with D tentatively TRBD1 (6 bases). Germline assignment: CDR1 GTSNPN and CDR2 SVGIG (reference sequence). The CDR3 runs 14 residues. Between the trimmed V and J ends, which lost 1 base and 4 bases, there was a span of 13 bases. CDR3 sequence: CAWSATGQPYGYTF. DNA of the CDR3: TGTGCCTGGAGTGCAACAGGACAGCCCTATGGCTACACCTTC.

This clone showed up just a few times. V is TRBV6-1 and J is TRBJ1-5; a weak D match, TRBD1 (6 bases). The ends were cut back, 3 bases at V and 5 bases at J, with 17 bases in the middle. CDR1 is MNHNS and CDR2 is SASEGT in the germline V gene. This CDR3 is 16 amino acids long. The CDR3 nucleotides are TGTGCCAGCAGTGATGGGGGGGCCCGACGGGATCAGCCCCAGCATTTT. As protein: CASSDGGARRDQPQHF.

The chain employs TRBV7-3 and TRBJ2-7; D tentatively reads TRBD1 or TRBD2 (5 bases each). V was pared by 2 bases and J by 6 bases, with 11 bases between. This CDR3 has 13 residues. Germline V gene sequence: CDR1 SGHTA, CDR2 FQGTGA. CDR3 protein: CASSLFDSGEQYF. The CDR3, as DNA: TGTGCCAGCAGCTTATTTGACAGCGGCGAGCAGTACTTC.

This rearrangement joins TRBV6-9 to TRBJ2-2; 12 bases align to TRBD1. This CDR3 spans 17 amino acids. CDR1 MNHGY and CDR2 SVAAGI come from the germline V gene. V dropped 6 bases and J dropped 6; count of bases not matched to a gene: 11. CDR3: CASSHLGTGGYSGELFF. The CDR3, as DNA: TGTGCCAGCAGCCACCTTGGGACAGGGGGCTATTCCGGGGAGCTGTTTTTT.

The V and J genes are TRBV18 and TRBJ1-1, with 8 bases fitting TRBD1. V was clipped by 4 bases and J by 7 bases; unmatched bases: 5. The CDR3 runs to 13 residues. CDR1 KGHSH and CDR2 LQKENI come from the germline V gene. The CDR3 here is CASSRTGTGEAFF. The DNA for the CDR3 is TGTGCCAGCTCACGTACCGGGACAGGTGAAGCTTTCTTT. The whole variable domain, filled in from reference TRBV18 and TRBJ1-1, reads NAGVMQNPRHLVRRRGQEARLRCSPMKGHSHVYWYRQLPEEGLKFMVYLQKENIIDESGMPKERFSAEFPKEGPSILRIQQVVRGDSAAYFCASSRTGTGEAFFGQGTRLTVV.

This chain connects TRBV7-3 to TRBJ1-2, with D uncertain. Germline V CDR1 and CDR2: SGHTA, FQGTGA. The CDR3 contains 15 residues. Trimming stripped 4 bases from V and 7 bases from J, with 19 bases between. DNA of the CDR3: TGTGCCAGCAGCTGGCGGGCGGGGAATAATAGTGGCTACACCTTC. Translated: CASSWRAGNNSGYTF.

On this clone: One end of the junction does not line up with germline, which may come from a read error. The chain recombines TRBV27 with TRBJ1-4; no reliable D call. CDR1 MNHEY and CDR2 SMNVEV come from the germline V gene (reference sequence). This CDR3 has 13 residues. DNA of the CDR3: TGTGCCAGCAGTTTATTCCCTCTCAAAACTGTGATTTTT. Amino acids: CASSLFPLKTVIF.

The V call is TRBV5-1, the J call TRBJ1-6; possibly TRBD1 for D (5 bases). Germline CDR1 is SGHRS and CDR2 is YFSETQ. With 5 bases removed from V and 5 bases from J, the gap between germline ends came to 17 bases. The CDR3 is made up of 16 amino acids. In nucleotides, the CDR3 is TGCGCCAGCAGGGGCCACTTGACAGCCAATAATTCACCCCTCCACTTT. This translates into CASRGHLTANNSPLHF.

The V call is TRBV19, the J call TRBJ1-2; D gene unclear. The CDR3 loop spans 12 amino acids. Deletions cut 9 bases from V and 7 bases from J, with 15 bases between. Per the germline V gene, CDR1 is LNHDA and CDR2 is SQIVND (reference sequence). The CDR3 coding sequence is TGTGCCAGCACTATCGGGGTGCTTGGCTACACCTTC. Translation gives CASTIGVLGYTF.

V usage is TRBV6-5 and J usage is TRBJ1-1; 9 bases align to TRBD1. J was trimmed by 4 bases and V by 7 bases; bases with no gene match: 7. The CDR3 covers 14 residues. Germline CDR1 is MNHEY and CDR2 is SVGAGI. The CDR3 sequence: CASIKQGARTEAFF. The CDR3, as DNA: TGTGCCAGCATAAAACAGGGGGCGCGCACTGAAGCTTTCTTT.